This T cell receptor beta chain emerged from a study of blood T cell repertoires in COVID-19 (TCRdb year 2020). Context from the whole study: Collaborator samples came from the United States, Italy and Spain and covered acute and convalescent phases of COVID-19. Nearly every sample came with metadata listing a de-identified subject ID, COVID-19 status, age in years and sex. Deeply sampled blood TCRbeta repertoires from subjects exposed to, actively infected with, or recovered from COVID-19 were included in the dataset. Where HLA class I and class II types were available, the types were taken from metadata supplied by the sample provider, not from assay-based typing. The prospective study material was composed of cDNA or gDNA derived from T cells, B-cell-depleted T cells, or PBMCs. Samples were obtained from the ongoing ImmuneRACE study (first 160 participants) and from 950 to 1,500 subjects provided by 6 global collaborators. The repertoires were released in a freely available public database meant as a resource for research on the immune response to SARS-CoV-2. Paper-wide results and their limitations: Clinical and demographic metadata were provided uncurated, with the amount varying by source and participant.

Points on this clone: Its antigen remains unidentified. No base quality information exists; no much larger clone differs at one position.

TCRbeta CDR3 regions were amplified from genomic DNA by means of the immunoSEQ Assay, a bias-controlled multiplex PCR. Per the source publication's procedure: Nucleated cell counts per sample were estimated from amplification of reference gene primers within the assay. To quantify the absolute abundance of each unique TCRbeta CDR3 rearrangement, sequence reads were collapsed and filtered. For each sample, productive Simpson clonality was calculated as the square root of Simpson's diversity index across productive rearrangements. TCRdb re-hosts the immuneACCESS table, in-frame sequences only. Its copies lack some clones; in the studies checked, an unresolved V gene accounts for under half of them, and the cause for the rest is not known. V and J calls and clone size are those listed in that table; D and trimming were worked out from the DNA. The sample contains tens of thousands of clones, 60% to 80% of them found a single time. The top ten clones comprise around 19% of the sample.

Whole blood was collected in K2EDTA tubes by collaborating institutions according to the institutions' own protocols. For TCRbeta analysis, collaborators shipped samples in one of three forms: frozen whole blood, isolated PBMCs, or DNA extracted from either of those sample types. The source is a man aged 65-85 years with acute or convalescent COVID-19. Sequencing was performed on peripheral blood.

The DNA reads as follows: TGTGCCAGCAGTTACTCCCTTGTCTTTTTCTTT. It specifies CASSYSLVFFF. In this chain, TRBV6-5 is recombined with TRBJ1-1; the D gene is unclear. V and J lose 0 bases and 13 bases, and a span of 9 bases separates them. According to the germline V gene, CDR1 reads MNHEY and CDR2 reads SVGAGI. From cysteine to phenylalanine, the CDR3 is 11 amino acids long. Only the CDR3 DNA stays, 33 bases, in frame from base 1.